These 26 T cell receptor beta chains came from one sample sequenced in a study of blood T cell repertoires in COVID-19. Generated by immunoSEQ multiplex PCR, the TCRdb table keeps only in-frame clones and is missing some. The sample holds around 270,000 clones; 70% to 90% are singletons and the top ten take about 4.3%. What was sequenced was PBMCs or T cells enriched from blood (not recorded which). Receptors were obtained from a woman in her 30s who had recovered from COVID-19.

The genes are TRBV5-1 and TRBJ2-3, with TRBD1 identical over 11 bases. CDR1 and CDR2 from the germline V gene are SGHRS and YFSETQ. V dropped 4 bases and J dropped 5; count of bases not matched to a gene: 3. The CDR3 spans 14 residues. The CDR3 spells CASSPGQGGDTQYF. CDR3 DNA sequence: TGCGCCAGCAGCCCGGGACAGGGGGGAGATACGCAGTATTTT.

The chain has TRBV18 and TRBJ2-4, with D perhaps TRBD2 (6 bases). This CDR3 region has 15 residues. CDR1 is KGHSH, CDR2 LQKENI, per germline. Deletions cut 3 bases from V and 0 bases from J, with 9 bases between. The DNA for the CDR3 is TGTGCCAGCTCACCCGGGGGTTTAGCCAAAAACATTCAGTACTTC. Translating gives CASSPGGLAKNIQYF.

The genes are TRBV19 and TRBJ2-2; D is unclear. Germline V gene data show CDR1 as LNHDA and CDR2 as SQIVND (reference sequence). V lost 2 bases and J lost 4, with 8 bases in between. The CDR3 length is 14 residues. The CDR3 sequence: CASSISQATGELFF. DNA of the CDR3: TGTGCCAGTAGTATATCGCAGGCCACCGGGGAGCTGTTTTTT.

This chain connects TRBV15 to TRBJ1-6; 9 nucleotides match TRBD1. The V segment lost 5 bases and the J segment 6 bases; nucleotides outside the gene matches: 5. The CDR3 is 15 residues long. Per germline, CDR1 LNHNV and CDR2 YYDKDF (reference sequence). The CDR3 here is CATSGPGQGNSPLHF. The CDR3, as DNA: TGTGCCACCAGCGGTCCGGGACAGGGTAATTCACCCCTCCACTTT.

The chain carries TRBV7-9 and TRBJ2-1; TRBD2 aligns across 7 bases. The germline V gene encodes CDR1 SEHNR and CDR2 FQNEAQ (reference sequence). This CDR3 has 14 amino acids. The junction had 12 bases not matched to a gene; V was cut back by 6 bases and J by 10 bases. The CDR3 sequence: CASRKPGEGGEQFF. The CDR3 DNA reads as TGTGCCAGCAGGAAACCCGGGGAGGGCGGGGAGCAGTTCTTC.

The rearrangement links TRBV9 to TRBJ2-1, with D possibly matching TRBD1 (5 bases). From germline, CDR1 is SGDLS and CDR2 YYNGEE. The V end was cut by 4 bases, the J end by 2 bases, with 16 bases between. The CDR3 has 16 amino acids. CDR3 sequence (DNA): TGTGCCAGCAGCCTCCTATCGGCAGGGCCCTACAATGAGCAGTTCTTC. Translation: CASSLLSAGPYNEQFF.

The gene calls are TRBV6-6 and TRBJ2-7; unclear D gene. Germline CDR1 is MNHNY and CDR2 is SVGAGI (reference sequence). Trimming took 2 bases from V and 1 from J, leaving 6 bases between them. CDR3 length: 13 amino acids. The DNA of the CDR3 is TGTGCCAGCAGTTACAGCGAATCCTACGAGCAGTACTTC. Protein: CASSYSESYEQYF.

The V gene is TRBV3-1 (or the pseudogene TRBV3-2), the J gene TRBJ1-1; 11 bases are a match to TRBD1. The V gene end was trimmed by 4 bases and the J gene end by 10 bases; junction bases not matched to a gene: 5. The CDR3 covers 13 residues. CDR1 is LGHDT and CDR2 is YNNKEL in the germline V gene (reference sequence). The CDR3 spells CASSPGTGGLAFF. The CDR3, as DNA: TGTGCCAGCAGCCCGGGGACAGGGGGGTTAGCTTTCTTT.

The V gene is TRBV6-6, the J gene TRBJ2-1; TRBD2 might be the D (6 bases). With 7 bases removed from V and 8 bases from J, the gap between germline ends came to 15 bases. The CDR3 length is 13 residues. The V gene's germline CDR1 is MNHNY and CDR2 SVGAGI (reference sequence). The CDR3 DNA reads as TGTGCCAGCAAACCGGGACTCGCCGATGAGCAGTTCTTC. Translated: CASKPGLADEQFF.

The genes are TRBV19 and TRBJ2-1; 10 nucleotides agree with TRBD2. V lost 3 bases to trimming and J lost 9 bases; unmatched junction nucleotides: 5. The CDR3 contains 14 residues. Germline CDR1 reads LNHDA; CDR2 reads SQIVND (reference sequence). The CDR3 region is CASSMASGRGEQFF. CDR3 nucleotides: TGTGCCAGTAGTATGGCCAGCGGGAGGGGTGAGCAGTTCTTC.

The chain has TRBV7-2 and TRBJ1-4; tentatively, D is TRBD1 (5 bases). Looked up from germline, CDR1 is SGHTA and CDR2 is FQGNSA. Trimming left V 7 bases short and J 8 bases short, with 14 bases between. The CDR3 totals 13 residues. CDR3 sequence: CASTTGSTEKLFF. CDR3 sequence (DNA): TGTGCCAGCACCACAGGTTCTACGGAAAAACTGTTTTTT.

In its sample, this clone was seen once. The chain combines TRBV14 with TRBJ2-7; D unresolved. CDR3 length: 13 residues. Looked up from germline, CDR1 is SGHDN and CDR2 is FVKESK. The V end was cut by 1 base, the J end by 6 bases, with 10 bases between. CDR3 sequence reads: CASSQAYSGEQYF. The CDR3 bases are TGTGCCAGCAGCCAAGCCTACTCCGGCGAGCAGTACTTC. The full variable domain, rest sourced from reference TRBV14 and TRBJ2-7, is EAGVTQFPSHSVIEKGQTVTLRCDPISGHDNLYWYRRVMGKEIKFLLHFVKESKQDESGMPNNRFLAERTGGTYSTLKVQPAELEDSGVYFCASSQAYSGEQYFGPGTRLTVT.

The chain joins TRBV5-5 to TRBJ2-2; 9 nucleotides line up with TRBD1. Germline values: CDR1 SGHKS, CDR2 YYEKEE (reference sequence). The CDR3 sequence is 16 residues long. With V trimmed by 5 bases and J by 6 bases, 11 bases remained unmatched. The CDR3 DNA follows: TGTGCCAGCAGGACAAGAGGGACAGGGTTCGCCGGGGAGCTGTTTTTT. Translating it yields CASRTRGTGFAGELFF.

The rearrangement joins TRBV11-2 to TRBJ1-1; D gene unclear. The CDR3 is 13 residues long. CDR1 SGHAT and CDR2 FQNNGV come from the germline V gene. V was shortened by 1 base and J by 4 bases, with 7 bases between the two germline ends. CDR3 residues: CASSLGLGTEAFF. The CDR3 nucleotides read TGTGCCAGCAGCTTAGGGCTAGGCACTGAAGCTTTCTTT.

The chain recombines TRBV3-1 (or the pseudogene TRBV3-2) with TRBJ2-2; no clear D gene. The CDR3 sequence is 18 residues long. CDR1 and CDR2 from the germline V gene are LGHDT and YNNKEL (reference sequence). V lost 1 base and J 1 base, leaving 16 bases between the germline ends. Here the CDR3 DNA reads TGTGCCAGCAGCCAAGGTTATAGCAGAGGTTGGAACACCGGGGAGCTGTTTTTT. Translated: CASSQGYSRGWNTGELFF.

The rearrangement links TRBV28 to TRBJ2-1; D is unclear. In germline, CDR1 is MDHEN, CDR2 SYDVKM. The CDR3 covers 13 residues. V lost 8 bases and J 6 bases, leaving 14 bases between the germline ends. In nucleotides, the CDR3 is TGTGCCAGCTTAACTCTATATGGCAATGAGCAGTTCTTC. This codes for CASLTLYGNEQFF.

The CDR3 loop is CASSPQRNNEQFF. CDR3 in DNA: TGTGCCAGCTCACCACAGCGGAACAATGAGCAGTTCTTC. V and J are TRBV18 and TRBJ2-1; D is possibly TRBD2 (5 bases). V was cut by 1 base and J by 5 bases, with 6 bases left in between. The CDR3 has 13 amino acids. Germline V gene sequence: CDR1 KGHSH, CDR2 LQKENI.

CDR3 DNA: TGTGCCAGCGTGGCAGGGCTGGGTTCACCCCTCCACTTT. This sequence encodes CASVAGLGSPLHF. This sequence joins TRBV2 and TRBJ1-6, with D tentatively TRBD1 (5 bases). V shed 8 bases and J shed 9 bases, with 14 bases lying between them. This CDR3 region has 13 residues. Germline CDR1 and CDR2: SNHLY and FYNNEI.

The chain recombines TRBV28 with TRBJ1-2, with D perhaps matching TRBD1 (6 bases). This CDR3 spans 16 amino acids. From germline, CDR1 is MDHEN and CDR2 SYDVKM. V lost 4 bases and J 4 bases, leaving 19 bases between the germline ends. As DNA, the CDR3 is TGTGCCAGCAGTTCCCTGGGGGCCCCGGCGGGCTATGGCTACACCTTC. It translates to CASSSLGAPAGYGYTF.

This clone was recorded once. The genes are TRBV6-1 and TRBJ1-1, with D perhaps TRBD1 (5 bases). This CDR3 has 15 residues. Germline V CDR1 and CDR2: MNHNS, SASEGT. Trimming took 1 base from V and 7 from J, leaving 16 bases between them. This CDR3 is CASSEEWAGPFEAFF. The CDR3 DNA reads as TGTGCCAGCAGTGAAGAATGGGCGGGACCCTTTGAAGCTTTCTTT.

J is TRBJ1-3 and V is TRBV3-1 (or the pseudogene TRBV3-2); maybe TRBD1 (6 bases). The CDR3 totals 15 residues. The V end lost 4 bases, the J end lost 0 bases, and 10 bases lay between the germline ends. CDR1 is LGHDT and CDR2 is YNNKEL in the germline V gene (reference sequence). This CDR3 reads CASSLDSRSGNTIYF. CDR3 coding DNA: TGTGCCAGCAGCCTGGACAGTCGCTCTGGAAACACCATATATTTT.

This chain links TRBV10-1 with TRBJ1-1, with unresolved D. CDR1 is WNHNN and CDR2 is SYGVQD in the germline V gene (reference sequence). The CDR3 loop spans 15 amino acids. V lost 6 bases and J lost 0, with 14 bases in between. This chain's CDR3 is CASRAGLQMNTEAFF. For the CDR3, the DNA is TGCGCCAGCAGAGCAGGCCTACAAATGAACACTGAAGCTTTCTTT.

This clone was observed a single time. The chain couples TRBV19 to TRBJ1-1; TRBD1 is a possible D gene (5 bases). CDR1 and CDR2 (germline): LNHDA, SQIVND (reference sequence). This CDR3 region has 12 residues. Trimming cost V 7 bases and J 4 bases, with 10 bases left between them. The CDR3 coding sequence is TGTGCCAGTACGGGTAGGGGCACTGAAGCTTTCTTT. Its protein product is CASTGRGTEAFF.

The V call is TRBV6-6, the J call TRBJ2-7; 7 nucleotides agree with TRBD1. The CDR3 extends over 13 amino acids. CDR1 is MNHNY and CDR2 is SVGAGI in the germline V gene (reference sequence). V lost 6 bases and J lost 3; bases outside the gene matches: 5. CDR3 coding DNA: TGTGCCAGCAGCAAGGGACAGCACTACGAGCAGTACTTC. This encodes CASSKGQHYEQYF.

V usage is TRBV4-1 and J usage is TRBJ2-7, with 8 bases lining up with TRBD1. Looked up from germline, CDR1 is MGHRA and CDR2 is YSYEKL. The V segment lost 1 base and the J segment 3 bases; nucleotides outside the gene matches: 5. This CDR3 is built from 15 residues. CDR3: CASSQGQGAGYEQYF. The CDR3 DNA is TGCGCCAGCAGCCAAGGGCAGGGGGCGGGCTACGAGCAGTACTTC.

The chain is built from TRBV27 and TRBJ2-3; TRBD2 aligns across 9 bases. Germline trimming cut 6 bases from V and 1 base from J; bases unmatched to any gene: 2. The germline V gene encodes CDR1 MNHEY and CDR2 SMNVEV (reference sequence). The CDR3 loop spans 14 amino acids. The DNA of the CDR3 is TGTGCCAGCAGCCGACTAGCGGGCACAGATACGCAGTATTTT. Translating gives CASSRLAGTDTQYF.